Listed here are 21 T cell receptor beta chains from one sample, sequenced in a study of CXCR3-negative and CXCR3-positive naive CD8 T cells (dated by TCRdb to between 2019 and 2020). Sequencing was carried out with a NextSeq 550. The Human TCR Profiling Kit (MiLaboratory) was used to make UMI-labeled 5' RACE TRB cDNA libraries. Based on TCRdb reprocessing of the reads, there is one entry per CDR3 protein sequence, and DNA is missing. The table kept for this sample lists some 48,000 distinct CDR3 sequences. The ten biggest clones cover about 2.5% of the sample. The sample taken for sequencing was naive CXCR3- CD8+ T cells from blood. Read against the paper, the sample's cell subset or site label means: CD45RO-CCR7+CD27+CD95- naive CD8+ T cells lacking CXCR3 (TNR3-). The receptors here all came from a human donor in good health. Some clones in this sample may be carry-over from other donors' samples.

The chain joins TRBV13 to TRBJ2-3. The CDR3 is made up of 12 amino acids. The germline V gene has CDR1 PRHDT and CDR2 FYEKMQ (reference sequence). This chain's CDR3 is CASSPITDTQYF.

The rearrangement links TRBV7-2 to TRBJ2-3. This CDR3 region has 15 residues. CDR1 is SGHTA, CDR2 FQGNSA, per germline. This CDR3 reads CASSLELSSADTQYF. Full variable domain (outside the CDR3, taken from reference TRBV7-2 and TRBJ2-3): GAGVSQSPSNKVTEKGKDVELRCDPISGHTALYWYRQSLGQGLEFLIYFQGNSAPDKSGLPSDRFSAERTGGSVSTLTIQRTQQEDSAVYLCASSLELSSADTQYFGPGTRLTVL.

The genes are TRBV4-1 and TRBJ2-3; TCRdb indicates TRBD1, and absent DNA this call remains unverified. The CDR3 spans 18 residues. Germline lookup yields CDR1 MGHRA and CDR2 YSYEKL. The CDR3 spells CASSQGSSGGRGTDTQYF.

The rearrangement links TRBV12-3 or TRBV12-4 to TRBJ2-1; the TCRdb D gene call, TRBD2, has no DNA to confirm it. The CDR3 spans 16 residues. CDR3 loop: CASRPLRDSPYNEQFF.

CDR3 region: CASSLTGAMNTEAFF. The J gene is TRBJ1-1, the V gene TRBV5-1; TCRdb designates TRBD1, a call that cannot be tested without DNA. The CDR3 length is 15 residues. Germline V CDR1 and CDR2: SGHRS, YFSETQ.

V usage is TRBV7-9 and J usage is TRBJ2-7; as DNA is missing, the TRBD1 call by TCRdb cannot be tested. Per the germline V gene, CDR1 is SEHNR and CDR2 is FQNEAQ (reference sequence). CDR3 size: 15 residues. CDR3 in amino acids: CASSLGGQGASEQYF.

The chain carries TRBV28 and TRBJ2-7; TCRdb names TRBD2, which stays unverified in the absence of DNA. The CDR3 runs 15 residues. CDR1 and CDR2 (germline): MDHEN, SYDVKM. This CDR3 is CASSTQTRLGYEQYF.

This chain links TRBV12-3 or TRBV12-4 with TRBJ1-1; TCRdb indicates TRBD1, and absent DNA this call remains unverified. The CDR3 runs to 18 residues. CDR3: CASSSFGGLHERNTEAFF.

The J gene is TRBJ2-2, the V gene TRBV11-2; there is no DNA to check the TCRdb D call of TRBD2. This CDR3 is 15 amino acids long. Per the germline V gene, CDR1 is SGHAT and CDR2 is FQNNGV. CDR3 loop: CASSLEGRNTGELFF. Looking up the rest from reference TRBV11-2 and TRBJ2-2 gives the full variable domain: EAGVAQSPRYKIIEKRQSVAFWCNPISGHATLYWYQQILGQGPKLLIQFQNNGVVDDSQLPKDRFSAERLKGVDSTLKIQPAKLEDSAVYLCASSLEGRNTGELFFGEGSRLTVL.

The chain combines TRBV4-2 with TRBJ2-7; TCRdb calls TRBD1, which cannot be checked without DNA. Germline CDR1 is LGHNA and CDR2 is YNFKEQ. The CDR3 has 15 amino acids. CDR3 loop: CASSQEGGARYEQYF.

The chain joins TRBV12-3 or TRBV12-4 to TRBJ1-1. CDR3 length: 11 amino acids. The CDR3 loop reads CASSQPPEAFF.

CDR3 residues: CSVESSDGELFF. The chain uses TRBV29-1 and TRBJ2-2. This CDR3 is built from 12 residues. Per the germline V gene, CDR1 is SQVTM and CDR2 is ANQGSEA.

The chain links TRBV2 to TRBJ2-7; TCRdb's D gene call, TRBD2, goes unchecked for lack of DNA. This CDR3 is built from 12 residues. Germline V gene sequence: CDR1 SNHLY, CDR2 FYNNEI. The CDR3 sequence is CAGGIVSYEQYF. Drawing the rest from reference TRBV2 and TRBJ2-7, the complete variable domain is EPEVTQTPSHQVTQMGQEVILRCVPISNHLYFYWYRQILGQKVEFLVSFYNNEISEKSEIFDDQFSVERPDGSNFTLKIRSTKLEDSAMYFCAGGIVSYEQYFGPGTRLTVT.

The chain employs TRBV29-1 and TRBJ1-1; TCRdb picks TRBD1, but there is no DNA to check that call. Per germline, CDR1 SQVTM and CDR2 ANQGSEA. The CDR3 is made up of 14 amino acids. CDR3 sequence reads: CSVEGQDQSTEAFF.

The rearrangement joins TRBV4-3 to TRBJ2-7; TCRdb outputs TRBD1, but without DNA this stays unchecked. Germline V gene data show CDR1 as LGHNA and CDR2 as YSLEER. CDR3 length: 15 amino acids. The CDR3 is CASSSRDRGPYEQYF.

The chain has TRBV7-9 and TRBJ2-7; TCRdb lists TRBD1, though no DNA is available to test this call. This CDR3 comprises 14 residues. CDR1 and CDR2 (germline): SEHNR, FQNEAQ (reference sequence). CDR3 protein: CASSLGGATYEQYF.

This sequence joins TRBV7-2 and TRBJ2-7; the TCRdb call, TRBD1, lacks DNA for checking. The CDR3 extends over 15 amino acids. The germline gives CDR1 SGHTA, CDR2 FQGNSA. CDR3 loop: CASSLNQGSSYEQYF.

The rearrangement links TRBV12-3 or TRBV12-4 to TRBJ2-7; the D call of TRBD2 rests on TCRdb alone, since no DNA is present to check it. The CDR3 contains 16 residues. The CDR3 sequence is CASSSGLADNSYEQYF.

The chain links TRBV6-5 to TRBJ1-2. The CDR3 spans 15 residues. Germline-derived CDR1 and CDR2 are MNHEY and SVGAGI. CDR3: CASSYDRAINYGYTF.

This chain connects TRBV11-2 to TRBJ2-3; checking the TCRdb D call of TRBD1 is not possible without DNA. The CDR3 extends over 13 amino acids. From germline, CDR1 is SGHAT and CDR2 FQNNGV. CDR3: CASSLVDRDTQYF.

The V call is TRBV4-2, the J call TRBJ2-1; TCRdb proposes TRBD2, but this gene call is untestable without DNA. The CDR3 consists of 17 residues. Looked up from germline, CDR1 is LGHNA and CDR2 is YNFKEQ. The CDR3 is CASTKELSGGAYNEQFF.